This T cell receptor (beta chain) is from a study of CD8 T cells in ankylosing spondylitis (dated by TCRdb to between 2016 and 2019). The study in broad terms: T cell receptor beta repertoires were profiled in healthy donors and ankylosing spondylitis patients so that disease-linked TCR variants could be found. Peripheral blood samples were taken, and synovial fluid was additionally collected from ankylosing spondylitis patients. The whole study cohort included 108 healthy donors and 25 ankylosing spondylitis patients.

V is cut by 4 bases and J by 7 bases, and the space between the germline ends is 15 bases. The CDR3 sequence holds 14 residues, the cysteine and phenylalanine included. This entry keeps only the CDR3 DNA: 42 bases, framed from base 1. Sequences SGHDT (CDR1) and YYEEEE (CDR2) are obtained from the germline V gene. The table lists this clonotype with a few counts. What this receptor recognizes is not known. No base quality information exists; no much larger clone differs at one position. Beyond this particular receptor, the publication reports: The disease-linked clones were reported as significantly enriched in matched synovial fluid samples from ankylosing spondylitis patients. Blood from ankylosing spondylitis patients appeared to be characterized by a TCR beta motif composed of roughly 8 highly homologous amino acid variants. The disease-linked clones had a CD8+ phenotype and were found at relatively low frequencies in peripheral blood. Some TCR beta motif variants had previously been reported in synovial fluid and blood of reactive arthritis patients, which suggested common disease-initiation mechanisms.

The instrument was an Illumina HiSeq 2500. Quantitative 5'-RACE with molecular barcodes was used to prepare TCR beta libraries. On the study's bioinformatics: To identify disease-linked TCR variants, a new computational method was used, one built on a probabilistic model of VDJ rearrangement. The public reads were quality trimmed at Q25 with fastp and then assembled into clones with MiXCR by TCRdb, keeping productive beta chains. Each CDR3 protein gets just one entry, which takes the most common genes and DNA from the rows behind it. Clone size and V and J calls follow TCRdb, not the original study. This sample gives around 890,000 distinct CDR3 sequences in total; about 10% of them show up just once. The top ten constitute roughly 0.51% of the sample.

The sequence came from a male donor with ankylosing spondylitis. The rearrangement combines TRBV5-6 with TRBJ1-5; the D segment could be TRBD1, given 6 matching bases. What was sequenced was blood, either unsorted or a sorted T cell fraction (not recorded which). The DNA sequence is as follows: TGTGCCAGCAGCATCACAGGGCATCCCCAGCCCCAGCATTTT. Translated, it reads CASSITGHPQPQHF.